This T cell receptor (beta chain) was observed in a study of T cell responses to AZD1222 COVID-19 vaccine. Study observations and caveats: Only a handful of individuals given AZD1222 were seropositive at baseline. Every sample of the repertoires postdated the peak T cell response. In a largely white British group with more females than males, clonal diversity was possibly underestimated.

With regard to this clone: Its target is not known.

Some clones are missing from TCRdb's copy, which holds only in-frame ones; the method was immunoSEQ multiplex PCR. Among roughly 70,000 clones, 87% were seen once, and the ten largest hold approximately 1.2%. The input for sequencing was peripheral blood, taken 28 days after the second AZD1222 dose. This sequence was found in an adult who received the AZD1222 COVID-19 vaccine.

The CDR3 DNA sequence: TGTGCCAGCAGCCAGGAGCCGCGTCTAGCGGTAGATACGCAGTATTTT. It is translated as CASSQEPRLAVDTQYF. The chain joins TRBV5-5 to TRBJ2-3; TRBD2 matches 7 bases. CDR3 size: 16 residues. The germline V gene encodes CDR1 SGHKS and CDR2 YYEKEE (reference sequence). The trim removed 4 bases at V and 5 bases at J, leaving 13 bases unmatched. The variable domain in full, with the rest retrieved from reference TRBV5-5 and TRBJ2-3, is DAGVTQSPTHLIKTRGQQVTLRCSPISGHKSVSWYQQVLGQGPQFIFQYYEKEERGRGNFPDRFSARQFPNYSSELNVNALLLGDSALYLCASSQEPRLAVDTQYFGPGTRLTVL.